This is a list of T cell receptor beta chains from one sample in a study of CD8 T cells in Susac syndrome. In TCRdb, the immunoSEQ multiplex PCR reads were re-called with MiXCR into one record per CDR3 protein. The data contain approximately 110,000 distinct CDR3 sequences, just over 90% of them seen just once; the ten biggest clones take up roughly 0.29%. Sequencing input: CD8+ T cells from PBMCs. Receptor source: a human donor with multiple sclerosis. Both conserved end residues are part of each CDR3.

v_gene	j_gene	CDR3aa
TRBV5-1	TRBJ2-1	CASSLFAGGENEQFF
TRBV9	TRBJ2-1	CASSVSGLFSNEQFF
TRBV24-1	TRBJ2-1	CATSGYHRVDEQFF
TRBV19	TRBJ2-2	CASSPRDRGLNTGELFF
TRBV4-1	TRBJ1-4	CASSQDSDPRQPLNEKLFF
TRBV5-6	TRBJ1-4	CASSLIMGPVDKITNEKLFF
TRBV7-9	TRBJ2-3	CASSPTDTQYF
TRBV28	TRBJ2-5	CASSSRDTSRETQYF
TRBV5-6	TRBJ2-6	CASSPRDWGRSGANVLTF
TRBV28	TRBJ2-5	CASSLDGGSYQETQYF
TRBV13	TRBJ1-1	CASSLDAGYQGNTEAFF
TRBV7-8	TRBJ2-7	CASSIPGQGPYEQYF
TRBV6-1	TRBJ2-1	CASSGDGGAYNEQFF
TRBV6-6	TRBJ2-1	CASTILGGEQFF
TRBV20-1	TRBJ1-2	CSALGDGHYGYTF
TRBV4-1	TRBJ1-1	CASSQGTGAEAFF
TRBV30	TRBJ2-7	CAWSLEQGPYEQYF
TRBV27	TRBJ2-3	CASSLKGNRRAADTQYF
TRBV20-1	TRBJ2-1	CSARVLAGGNEQFF
TRBV5-6	TRBJ2-5	CASSPQGAETQYF
TRBV11-2	TRBJ2-3	CASSFDRGEDTQYF
TRBV5-1	TRBJ2-3	CASSLDLEREGRGTDTQYF
TRBV19	TRBJ1-1	CASRPRGGPEAFF
TRBV18	TRBJ2-5	CASSPQTSEEETQYF
TRBV12-3/TRBV12-4	TRBJ2-1	CASSSRTTGYNEQFF
TRBV12-3/TRBV12-4	TRBJ2-7	CASSPDRAGEQYF
TRBV13	TRBJ2-7	CASSLGQKTYEQYF
TRBV20-1	TRBJ1-5	CSARGQGFADQPQHF
TRBV24-1	TRBJ2-2	CATTNSGSTGELFF
TRBV27	TRBJ2-6	CASSLGGYGANVLTF
TRBV15	TRBJ1-5	CATSRDRGVGQPQHF
TRBV29-1	TRBJ2-1	CSVSPDDRSYNEQFF
TRBV5-1	TRBJ2-2	CASSLAEGGPGELFF
TRBV4-1	TRBJ1-1	CASSQGLTNTEAFF
TRBV9	TRBJ1-5	CASSETGGNQPQHF
TRBV19	TRBJ2-2	CASSPRGGSSTGELFF
TRBV10-3	TRBJ2-7	CAISEPDRETSYEQYF
TRBV14	TRBJ2-2	CASSQPWGAGELFF
TRBV7-9	TRBJ2-2	CASSRTRNTGELFF
TRBV6-5	TRBJ2-1	CASSYASGRVASYNEQFF
TRBV6-2/TRBV6-3	TRBJ2-7	CASSYSVDRGDYEQYF
TRBV19	TRBJ2-1	CASMVRAGQYSYNEQFF
TRBV3-1	TRBJ2-7	CASSQDPTGAYEQYF
TRBV12-3/TRBV12-4	TRBJ2-1	CASSLTGVGTSGTLLHNEQFF
TRBV6-5	TRBJ2-4	CASSPGSLKNIQYF
TRBV19	TRBJ1-1	CASMRGQMNTEAFF
TRBV20-1	TRBJ2-3	CSARPWDRGTDTQYF
TRBV9	TRBJ2-5	CASSPRARETQYF